Each of the 7 T cell receptor beta chains below was sequenced from the same sample in a study of blood T cell repertoires in COVID-19 (dated by TCRdb to the early 2020s). The library relied on the immunoSEQ multiplex PCR assay. TCRdb mirrors the immuneACCESS table, restricted to in-frame sequences. Some clones are absent from its copies; in checked studies, under half trace to an unresolved V gene, and the reason for the others is unknown. The sample yields roughly 70,000 clones; approximately 80% were counted once. Around 4.8% of the sample belongs to the ten largest clones. Input material: peripheral blood. These TCRs come from a woman aged 80 or older with active or convalescent COVID-19.

The chain carries TRBV28 and TRBJ1-2; TRBD1 might be the D (6 bases). The CDR3 is 14 amino acids. V lost 6 bases to trimming and J lost 2 bases, with 13 bases between them. CDR1 is MDHEN, CDR2 SYDVKM, per germline. Here the CDR3 DNA reads TGTGCCAGCAGGAACCAGGGGCCCAACTATGGCTACACCTTC. This encodes CASRNQGPNYGYTF.

V gene TRBV10-2 combines with J gene TRBJ2-3; 9 bases agree with TRBD2. Losses at the gene ends were 6 bases for V and 6 bases for J; bases not matched to a gene: 7. Germline CDR1 is WSHSY and CDR2 is SAAADI. CDR3 length: 14 amino acids. The CDR3 bases are TGCGCCAGCAGAAGACCGGGACTAGCTGATACGCAGTATTTT. Translation: CASRRPGLADTQYF.

The chain is built from TRBV2 and TRBJ2-5; 7 bases match TRBD1. The trim removed 4 bases at V and 5 bases at J, leaving 7 bases unmatched. CDR3 length: 14 residues. Germline-derived CDR1 and CDR2 are SNHLY and FYNNEI. The CDR3: CASSGQGIRETQYF. As DNA, the CDR3 is TGTGCCAGCAGTGGACAGGGCATTCGGGAGACCCAGTACTTC.

J is TRBJ1-6 and V is TRBV6-6, with a possible D match to TRBD1 (5 bases). This CDR3 comprises 12 residues. V gave up 10 bases and J gave up 13 bases, with 17 bases separating them. CDR1 and CDR2 (germline): MNHNY, SVGAGI (reference sequence). CDR3 DNA: TGTGCCACCTCTGTGCAGGGCTCTCCCCTCCACTTT. This sequence encodes CATSVQGSPLHF.

J is TRBJ1-2 and V is TRBV5-4; 7 nucleotides align to TRBD1. The V segment lost 1 base and the J segment 8 bases; nucleotides outside the gene matches: 8. The CDR3 is made up of 14 amino acids. The germline gives CDR1 SGHNT, CDR2 YYREEE (reference sequence). CDR3 nucleotide sequence: TGTGCCAGCAGCTTGATGGGGACAGCTAAGGGCTACACCTTC. Translating gives CASSLMGTAKGYTF.

In its sample, this clone was seen a few times. The rearrangement joins TRBV18 to TRBJ2-5, with a weak D call TRBD1 (6 bases). With 4 bases removed from V and 2 bases from J, the gap between germline ends came to 8 bases. In germline, CDR1 is KGHSH, CDR2 LQKENI. The CDR3 contains 13 residues. The DNA of the CDR3 is TGTGCCAGCTCACGAGGGGGACAAGAGACCCAGTACTTC. Its protein product is CASSRGGQETQYF.

J is TRBJ2-1 and V is TRBV30; TRBD2 is a possible D gene (6 bases). The CDR3 contains 16 residues. Germline V gene data show CDR1 as GTSNPN and CDR2 as SVGIG (reference sequence). The germline V and J ends were trimmed by 2 bases and 5 bases, with 19 bases remaining between them. The CDR3 DNA reads as TGTGCCTGGAGTCCTCTAGTAGCGGTATATAACAATGAGCAGTTCTTC. Translated: CAWSPLVAVYNNEQFF.